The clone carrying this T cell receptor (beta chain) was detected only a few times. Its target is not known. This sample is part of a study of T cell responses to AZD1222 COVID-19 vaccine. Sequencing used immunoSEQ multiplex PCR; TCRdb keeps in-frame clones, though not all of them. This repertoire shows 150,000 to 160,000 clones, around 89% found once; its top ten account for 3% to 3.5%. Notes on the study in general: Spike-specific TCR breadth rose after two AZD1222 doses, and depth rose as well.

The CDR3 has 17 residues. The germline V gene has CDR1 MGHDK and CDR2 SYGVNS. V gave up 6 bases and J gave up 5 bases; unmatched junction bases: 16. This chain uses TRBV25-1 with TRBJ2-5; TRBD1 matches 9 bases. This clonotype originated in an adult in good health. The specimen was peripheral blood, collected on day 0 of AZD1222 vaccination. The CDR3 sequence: CASSPWSGTGPTETQYF. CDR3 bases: TGTGCCAGCAGCCCGTGGTCCGGGACAGGGCCCACGGAGACCCAGTACTTC.